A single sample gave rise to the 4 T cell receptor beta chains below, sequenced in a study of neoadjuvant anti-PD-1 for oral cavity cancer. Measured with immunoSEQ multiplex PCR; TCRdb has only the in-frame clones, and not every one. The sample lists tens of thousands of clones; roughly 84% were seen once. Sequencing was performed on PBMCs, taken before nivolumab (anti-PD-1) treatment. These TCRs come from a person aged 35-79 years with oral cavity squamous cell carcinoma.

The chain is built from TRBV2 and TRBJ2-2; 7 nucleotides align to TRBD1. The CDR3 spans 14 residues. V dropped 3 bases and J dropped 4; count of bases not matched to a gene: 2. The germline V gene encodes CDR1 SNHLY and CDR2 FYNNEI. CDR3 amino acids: CASSETGITGELFF. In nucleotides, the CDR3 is TGTGCCAGCAGTGAGACAGGGATCACCGGGGAGCTGTTTTTT.

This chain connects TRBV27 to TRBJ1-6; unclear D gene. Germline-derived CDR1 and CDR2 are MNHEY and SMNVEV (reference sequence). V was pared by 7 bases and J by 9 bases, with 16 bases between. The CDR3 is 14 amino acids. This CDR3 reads CASKPARRASPLHF. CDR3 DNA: TGTGCCAGCAAGCCAGCTAGAAGGGCTTCACCCCTCCACTTT.

This CDR3 is CASSVGAINTEAFF. The CDR3 coding sequence is TGTGCCAGCAGCGTGGGGGCGATTAACACTGAAGCTTTCTTT. V gene TRBV9 combines with J gene TRBJ1-1; TRBD1 might be the D (6 bases). Germline-derived CDR1 and CDR2 are SGDLS and YYNGEE. Trimming stripped 2 bases from V and 2 bases from J, with 10 bases between. There are 14 residues in the CDR3.

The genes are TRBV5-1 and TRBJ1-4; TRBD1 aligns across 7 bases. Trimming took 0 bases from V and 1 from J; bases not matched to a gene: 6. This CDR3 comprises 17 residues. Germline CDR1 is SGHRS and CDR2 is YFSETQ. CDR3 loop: CASSLGQGFITNEKLFF. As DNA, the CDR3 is TGCGCCAGCAGCTTGGGACAGGGCTTTATAACTAATGAAAAACTGTTTTTT.